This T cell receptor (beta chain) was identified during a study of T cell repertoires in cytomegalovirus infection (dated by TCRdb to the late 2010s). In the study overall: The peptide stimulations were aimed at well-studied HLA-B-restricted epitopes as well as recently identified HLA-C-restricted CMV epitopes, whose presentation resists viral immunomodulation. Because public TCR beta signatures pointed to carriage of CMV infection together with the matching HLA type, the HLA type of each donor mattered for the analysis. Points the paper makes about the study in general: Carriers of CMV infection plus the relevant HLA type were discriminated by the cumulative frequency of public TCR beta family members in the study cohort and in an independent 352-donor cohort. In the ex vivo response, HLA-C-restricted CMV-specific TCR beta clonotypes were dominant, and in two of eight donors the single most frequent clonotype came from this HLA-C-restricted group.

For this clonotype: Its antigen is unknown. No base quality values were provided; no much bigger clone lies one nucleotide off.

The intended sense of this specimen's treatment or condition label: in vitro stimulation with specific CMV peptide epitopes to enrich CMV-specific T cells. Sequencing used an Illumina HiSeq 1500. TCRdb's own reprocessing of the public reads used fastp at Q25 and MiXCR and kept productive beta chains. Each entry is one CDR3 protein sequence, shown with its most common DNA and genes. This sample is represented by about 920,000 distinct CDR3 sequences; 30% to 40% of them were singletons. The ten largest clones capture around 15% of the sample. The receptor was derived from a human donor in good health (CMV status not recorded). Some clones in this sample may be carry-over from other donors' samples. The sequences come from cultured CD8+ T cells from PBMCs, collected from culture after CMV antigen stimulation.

The nucleotide sequence is given as TGTGCCAGCAGTTACCGCCGGGACAGTCAGTACGAGCAGTACTTC. It encodes CASSYRRDSQYEQYF. The chain is encoded by TRBV6-6 joined to TRBJ2-7; 7 central nucleotides agree with TRBD1. V is pruned by 2 bases and J by 4 bases, leaving 8 bases of the junction without a gene match. The CDR3 has 15 amino acids, counting the end cysteine and phenylalanine. The DNA shown is the 45-base CDR3, in frame from base 1. The germline V gene (reference sequence) yields MNHNY for CDR1 and SVGAGI for CDR2.